The 9 T cell receptor beta chains in this list originate from one sample, sequenced in a study of OX40 agonist ivuxolimab in advanced cancers. The protocol was immunoSEQ multiplex PCR, while the TCRdb copy is restricted to in-frame clones and leaves out a portion. The sample contains around 30,000 clones, about four fifths of which appear only once. This sample comprised CD4+ or CD8+ T cells sorted from blood, obtained in a trial of the OX40 agonist ivuxolimab. The receptors shown here come from an adult with an advanced solid tumor such as melanoma, head and neck, liver or kidney cancer.

The V and J genes are TRBV28 and TRBJ1-5; possibly TRBD1 for D (5 bases). Trimming removed 5 bases at V and 6 bases at J, with 8 bases between. The germline V gene has CDR1 MDHEN and CDR2 SYDVKM. This CDR3 region has 12 residues. In DNA form, the CDR3 reads TGTGCCAGCAGTGGCAGGGTTCAGCCCCAGCATTTT. Its protein is CASSGRVQPQHF. Combining the CDR3 with reference TRBV28 and TRBJ1-5 gives the whole variable domain DVKVTQSSRYLVKRTGEKVFLECVQDMDHENMFWYRQDPGLGLRLIYFSYDVKMKEKGDIPEGYSVSREKKERFSLILESASTNQTSMYLCASSGRVQPQHFGDGTRLSIL.

This clone appeared a few times. The rearrangement joins TRBV9 to TRBJ1-6; unclear D gene. The CDR3 has 15 residues. The germline V gene encodes CDR1 SGDLS and CDR2 YYNGEE. Deletions cut 0 bases from V and 5 bases from J, with 9 bases between. DNA for the CDR3: TGTGCCAGCAGCGTAGAAGGGAAACATAATTCACCCCTCCACTTT. Amino acid sequence: CASSVEGKHNSPLHF.

This chain connects TRBV5-1 to TRBJ2-2; D is undetermined. The CDR3 length is 14 residues. Trimming removed 4 bases at V and 4 bases at J, with 11 bases between. Germline CDR1 and CDR2: SGHRS and YFSETQ. The CDR3 sequence: CASSHWDSTGELFF. The CDR3 nucleotides are TGCGCCAGCAGCCATTGGGATTCCACCGGGGAGCTGTTTTTT.

The V gene is TRBV5-1, the J gene TRBJ2-5; TRBD1 is a possible D gene (6 bases). The CDR3 spans 15 residues. V was clipped by 1 base and J by 4 bases, with 14 bases between them. The germline V gene has CDR1 SGHRS and CDR2 YFSETQ. CDR3 protein: CASSLLQGVPETQYF. The DNA for the CDR3 is TGCGCCAGCAGCTTGTTACAGGGAGTCCCAGAGACCCAGTACTTC.

The chain has TRBV28 and TRBJ2-1; 12 nucleotides match TRBD2. The CDR3 length is 15 residues. Germline lookup yields CDR1 MDHEN and CDR2 SYDVKM. V gave up 5 bases and J gave up 8 bases; unmatched junction bases: 7. The CDR3 bases are TGTGCCAGCAGTCAGTCGACTAGCGGGAGCTATGAGCAGTTCTTC. Encoded protein: CASSQSTSGSYEQFF. Complete variable domain (other parts from reference TRBV28 and TRBJ2-1): DVKVTQSSRYLVKRTGEKVFLECVQDMDHENMFWYRQDPGLGLRLIYFSYDVKMKEKGDIPEGYSVSREKKERFSLILESASTNQTSMYLCASSQSTSGSYEQFFGPGTRLTVL.

This clone was counted once. The chain joins TRBV11-2 to TRBJ2-2, with D unclear. V gave up 6 bases and J gave up 6 bases, with 14 bases separating them. This CDR3 region has 14 residues. From germline, CDR1 is SGHAT and CDR2 FQNNGV. CDR3 DNA: TGTGCCAGCAGTCTAGAGTGGCTCTCCGGGGAGCTGTTTTTT. Encoded protein: CASSLEWLSGELFF. Full variable domain (missing parts from reference TRBV11-2 and TRBJ2-2): EAGVAQSPRYKIIEKRQSVAFWCNPISGHATLYWYQQILGQGPKLLIQFQNNGVVDDSQLPKDRFSAERLKGVDSTLKIQPAKLEDSAVYLCASSLEWLSGELFFGEGSRLTVL.

This clone was found once. The genes are TRBV6-1 and TRBJ2-3; D not resolved. The V and J ends lost 7 bases and 3 bases respectively, with 2 bases between them. CDR3 length: 10 residues. Germline V gene sequence: CDR1 MNHNS, CDR2 SASEGT. The CDR3 loop reads CASKTDTQYF. CDR3 nucleotides: TGTGCCAGCAAAACAGATACGCAGTATTTT.

The gene calls are TRBV19 and TRBJ1-5, with 9 bases identical to TRBD1. The CDR3 is made up of 18 amino acids. V lost 6 bases and J lost 0; bases outside the gene matches: 12. Germline loops: CDR1 LNHDA, CDR2 SQIVND (reference sequence). DNA of the CDR3: TGTGCCAGTAGCAGCCGGGACAGGGAGAGTTATAGCAATCAGCCCCAGCATTTT. It encodes CASSSRDRESYSNQPQHF.

This clone has a single count. The V call is TRBV6-5, the J call TRBJ1-2, with D hard to call. The CDR3 has 13 residues. Germline lookup yields CDR1 MNHEY and CDR2 SVGAGI. Trimming removed 0 bases from V and 11 bases from J, with 13 bases in between. CDR3 in DNA: TGTGCCAGCAGTTACTCGACGGCAGACCAATACACCTTC. It translates to CASSYSTADQYTF.